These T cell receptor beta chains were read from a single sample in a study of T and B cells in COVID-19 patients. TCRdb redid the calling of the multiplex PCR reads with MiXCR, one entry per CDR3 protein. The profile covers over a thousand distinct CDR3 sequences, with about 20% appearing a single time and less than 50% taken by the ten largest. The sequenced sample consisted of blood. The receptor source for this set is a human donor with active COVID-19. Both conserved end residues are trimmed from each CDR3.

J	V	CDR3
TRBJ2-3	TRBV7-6	ASRGSVGADTQY
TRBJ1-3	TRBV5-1	ASMWGNTIY
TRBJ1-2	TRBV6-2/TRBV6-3	AGRQGASGGYT
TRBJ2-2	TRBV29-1	SVQRGGTGELF
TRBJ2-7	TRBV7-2	ASSLAAGPYEQY
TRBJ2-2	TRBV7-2	ASSARTSGGVRDTGELF
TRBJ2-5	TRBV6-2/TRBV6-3	ASRGLAGSETQY
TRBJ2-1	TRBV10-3	AISESTWVKVEQF
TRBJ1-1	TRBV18	ASSHQVGWTEAF
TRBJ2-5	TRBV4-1	ASSQRDLQGERETQY
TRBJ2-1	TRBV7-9	ASSSLMTSRVWGEQF
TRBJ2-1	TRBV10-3	AISGQGRFNEQF
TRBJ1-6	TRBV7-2	ASSSPKTGAYNSPLH
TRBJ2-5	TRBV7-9	ASSWGTSGGAPYQETQY
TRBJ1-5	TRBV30	AWSRGIQPQH